This passage covers 29 T cell receptor beta chains from one sample sequenced in a study of blood T cell repertoires in COVID-19. The protocol was immunoSEQ multiplex PCR, while the TCRdb copy is restricted to in-frame clones and leaves out a portion. This sample has about 220,000 clones, with roughly 80% found just once. The sequenced sample consisted of peripheral blood. The origin of the receptors is a woman aged 80 or older with COVID-19, enrolled during active disease.

V usage is TRBV7-9 and J usage is TRBJ2-7, with D possibly TRBD1 on 5 matching bases. Germline V gene data show CDR1 as SEHNR and CDR2 as FQNEAQ (reference sequence). The V end was cut by 3 bases, the J end by 4 bases, with 7 bases between. This CDR3 spans 12 amino acids. Here the CDR3 DNA reads TGTGCCAGCAGCTTCTCAGGGTACGAGCAGTACTTC. Translating it yields CASSFSGYEQYF.

This CDR3 reads CSASQSDTQYF. The CDR3 region has the DNA TGCAGTGCTAGCCAGTCAGATACGCAGTATTTT. The rearrangement joins TRBV20-1 to TRBJ2-3, with D uncertain. The V end was cut by 3 bases, the J end by 4 bases, with 5 bases between. In germline, CDR1 is DFQATT, CDR2 SNEGSKA (reference sequence). This CDR3 has 11 amino acids.

The count of this clone is one. The chain uses TRBV2 and TRBJ1-1, with TRBD1 matching over 11 bases. Germline CDR1 and CDR2: SNHLY and FYNNEI. The CDR3 extends over 13 amino acids. J gave up 6 bases and V 8 bases, and 5 bases lay outside the gene matches. CDR3 loop: CASVDRGRSEAFF. The CDR3 DNA sequence: TGTGCCAGCGTGGACAGGGGGCGATCTGAAGCTTTCTTT.

V is TRBV2 and J is TRBJ1-2; TRBD1 aligns across 9 bases. The V gene's germline CDR1 is SNHLY and CDR2 FYNNEI. V lost 3 bases to trimming and J lost 5 bases; unmatched junction nucleotides: 10. The CDR3 contains 16 residues. The CDR3 region is CASSDGGTGKAYGYTF. The CDR3 coding sequence is TGTGCCAGCAGTGATGGCGGGACAGGGAAGGCGTATGGCTACACCTTC.

The CDR3 loop is CASSALRGRNSNQPQHF. CDR3 nucleotides: TGTGCCAGCAGCGCCCTAAGGGGAAGGAATAGCAATCAGCCCCAGCATTTT. The chain joins TRBV2 to TRBJ1-5; possibly TRBD1 for D (5 bases). The CDR3 contains 17 residues. From germline, CDR1 is SNHLY and CDR2 FYNNEI. Trimming removed 6 bases at V and 0 bases at J, with 18 bases between.

V gene TRBV6-6 combines with J gene TRBJ2-1; the match to TRBD2 covers 12 bases. V gave up 5 bases and J gave up 9 bases; unmatched junction bases: 14. Germline V gene lookup returns CDR1 MNHNY and CDR2 SVGAGI (reference sequence). CDR3 length equals 17 residues. The CDR3 loop is CASSRGLAGNTIVEQFF. The CDR3 nucleotides are TGTGCCAGCAGTCGGGGACTAGCGGGCAACACAATTGTTGAGCAGTTCTTC.

The chain joins TRBV4-1 to TRBJ2-7; TRBD1 matches 7 bases. Germline CDR1 and CDR2: MGHRA and YSYEKL. This CDR3 is 16 amino acids long. J lost 6 bases, V lost 1 base, and 12 bases had no gene match. The DNA of the CDR3 is TGCGCCAGCAGCCAAGCCCCCGGGACAGCCTTTGCCGAGCAGTACTTC. Amino acids: CASSQAPGTAFAEQYF.

The rearrangement joins TRBV4-1 to TRBJ1-2; a weak D match, TRBD1 (6 bases). With 1 base removed from V and 8 bases from J, the gap between germline ends came to 17 bases. This CDR3 comprises 15 residues. Per the germline V gene, CDR1 is MGHRA and CDR2 is YSYEKL. The CDR3 sequence: CASSQGGDTSQGYTF. CDR3 in DNA: TGCGCCAGCAGCCAAGGAGGGGACACGTCCCAAGGCTACACCTTC.

The chain couples TRBV5-6 to TRBJ2-7; TRBD1 might be the D (5 bases). CDR3 length equals 14 residues. Germline loops: CDR1 SGHDT, CDR2 YYEEEE. Between the trimmed V and J ends, which lost 7 bases and 5 bases, there was a span of 19 bases. The DNA for the CDR3 is TGTGCCAGCCGACGTGTAGAAGGGGTCCACGAGCAGTACTTC. Encoded protein: CASRRVEGVHEQYF.

The chain links TRBV5-1 to TRBJ1-5; D is unresolved. The germline gives CDR1 SGHRS, CDR2 YFSETQ. CDR3 length: 14 residues. V dropped 4 bases and J dropped 2 bases, with 10 bases sitting between them. The CDR3 loop reads CASSLDPGNQPQHF. DNA for the CDR3: TGCGCCAGCAGCCTGGACCCAGGCAATCAGCCCCAGCATTTT.

CDR3 sequence: CAQSEGAAGANVLTF. The CDR3 region has the DNA TGTGCCCAAAGCGAGGGGGCGGCGGGGGCCAACGTCCTGACTTTC. The chain employs TRBV5-4 and TRBJ2-6; 7 nucleotides agree with TRBD1. The CDR3 totals 15 residues. The germline V gene encodes CDR1 SGHNT and CDR2 YYREEE (reference sequence). The ends lost 10 bases at V and 4 bases at J; junction bases unmatched: 11.

This clone was observed once. The genes are TRBV5-4 and TRBJ2-3, with 11 positions matching TRBD1. The CDR3 extends over 15 amino acids. Trimming at V came to 5 bases and at J to 2 bases, leaving 4 bases not matched to a gene. Germline CDR1 and CDR2: SGHNT and YYREEE (reference sequence). The CDR3 sequence is CASRRDRGITDTQYF. CDR3 sequence (DNA): TGTGCCAGCAGAAGGGACAGGGGGATCACAGATACGCAGTATTTT.

CDR3 sequence: CASDKGYLDGYTF. CDR3 in DNA: TGTGCCAGCGATAAGGGGTACCTTGATGGCTACACCTTC. This chain joins TRBV7-2 and TRBJ1-2, with TRBD1 as a possible D gene (5 bases). V was shortened by 8 bases and J by 6 bases, with 16 bases between the two germline ends. Per the germline V gene, CDR1 is SGHTA and CDR2 is FQGNSA. The CDR3 length is 13 residues.

Details on this clone: The sample has other DNA sequences that encode this CDR3 too. This chain uses TRBV28 with TRBJ1-1; TRBD1 is a possible D gene (5 bases). The CDR3 totals 12 residues. Germline V gene lookup returns CDR1 MDHEN and CDR2 SYDVKM. Trimming pared 2 bases from V and 11 bases from J, leaving 12 bases between. The CDR3 reads CASSLAGLGAFF. CDR3 nucleotides: TGTGCCAGCAGTTTAGCAGGGCTAGGGGCTTTCTTT.

The rearrangement links TRBV6-5 to TRBJ1-2; D is possibly TRBD1 (6 bases). The V and J ends lost 6 bases and 0 bases respectively, with 14 bases between them. Germline V gives CDR1 MNHEY, CDR2 SVGAGI. This CDR3 contains 15 residues. In nucleotides, the CDR3 is TGTGCCAGCAGCCAAGGGGGGGGTGCTAACTATGGCTACACCTTC. This codes for CASSQGGGANYGYTF.

With regard to this clone: An end of the junction differs from the germline gene, which may be a read error. The genes are TRBV7-7 and TRBJ2-4; D remains ambiguous. The CDR3 has 15 amino acids. Germline V gene data show CDR1 as SSHAT and CDR2 as FNYEAQ (reference sequence). The CDR3 is CASSWPQIAKNIQYF. DNA of the CDR3: TGTGCTAGCAGCTGGCCCCAAATAGCCAAAAACATTCAGTACTTC.

This clone appeared a single time. This chain connects TRBV5-1 to TRBJ2-6, with 8 bases aligning to TRBD1. CDR3 length: 15 amino acids. CDR1 is SGHRS and CDR2 is YFSETQ in the germline V gene. V shed 4 bases and J 8 bases; nucleotides not matched to a gene: 8. As DNA, the CDR3 is TGCGCCAGCAGCCCAGGACAGGGATTGTCCAACGTCCTGACTTTC. This translates into CASSPGQGLSNVLTF.

The chain carries TRBV29-1 and TRBJ1-2, with 7 bases identical to TRBD1. V was clipped by 8 bases and J by 9 bases; unmatched bases: 9. Looked up from germline, CDR1 is SQVTM and CDR2 is ANQGSEA. The CDR3 extends over 11 amino acids. For the CDR3, the DNA is TGCAGCTCTGGGGTGACAGGGCGCTACACCTTC. It translates to CSSGVTGRYTF.

This clone was found a few times. The chain uses TRBV7-2 and TRBJ1-2; 11 nucleotides match TRBD1. J was trimmed by 2 bases and V by 1 base; bases with no gene match: 3. The CDR3 runs to 16 residues. Germline V gene data show CDR1 as SGHTA and CDR2 as FQGNSA. Here the CDR3 DNA reads TGTGCCAGCAGCTTAGGGGACAGGGGGGCCAACTATGGCTACACCTTC. Protein: CASSLGDRGANYGYTF.

This clone was seen a single time. This chain links TRBV7-9 with TRBJ2-1; the match to TRBD2 covers 12 bases. This CDR3 contains 15 residues. Trimming at V came to 5 bases and at J to 9 bases, leaving 8 bases not matched to a gene. Germline V gives CDR1 SEHNR, CDR2 FQNEAQ (reference sequence). This CDR3 reads CASSPLAGGEVEQFF. The DNA for the CDR3 is TGTGCCAGCAGCCCACTAGCGGGAGGAGAAGTTGAGCAGTTCTTC.

The V and J genes are TRBV10-3 and TRBJ1-2; tentatively, D is TRBD1 (5 bases). V lost 4 bases and J lost 5, with 5 bases in between. The CDR3 is 11 residues long. Germline V gene lookup returns CDR1 ENHRY and CDR2 SYGVKD. DNA of the CDR3: TGTGCCATCAGTGCAGGGTATGGCTACACCTTC. This gives the protein CAISAGYGYTF.

This clone was counted only a few times. The CDR3 sequence is CASSQDLGRAQHF. In DNA form, the CDR3 reads TGTGCCAGCAGCCAAGATTTAGGGCGGGCCCAGCATTTT. The chain uses TRBV4-2 and TRBJ1-5; D is uncertain. Trimming left V 0 bases short and J 11 bases short, with 11 bases between. This CDR3 has 13 residues. Germline V lookup: CDR1 LGHNA, CDR2 YNFKEQ.

The chain links TRBV6-5 to TRBJ1-1, with D possibly being TRBD1 (5 bases). V lost 6 bases to trimming and J lost 5 bases, with 13 bases between them. The CDR3 is 13 amino acids. CDR1 MNHEY and CDR2 SVGAGI come from the germline V gene. CDR3 sequence (DNA): TGTGCCAGCAGGGCAGGGCGGCAGACTGAAGCTTTCTTT. Its protein product is CASRAGRQTEAFF.

V gene TRBV28 combines with J gene TRBJ2-5; D is perhaps TRBD1 (5 bases). CDR3 size: 13 residues. The germline V gene has CDR1 MDHEN and CDR2 SYDVKM. Trimming removed 5 bases at V and 4 bases at J, with 11 bases between. Here the CDR3 reads CASSRTKPETQYF. The CDR3 nucleotides are TGTGCCAGCAGTCGGACAAAGCCAGAGACCCAGTACTTC.

The chain combines TRBV24-1 with TRBJ2-7; TRBD2 is a possible D gene (6 bases). The length of the CDR3 is 15 residues. V shed 2 bases and J shed 2 bases, with 12 bases lying between them. The germline CDR1 and CDR2 sequences are KGHDR and SFDVKD. CDR3 nucleotide sequence: TGTGCCACCAGTGATTCCCGGACTACAACCTACGAGCAGTACTTC. Amino acids: CATSDSRTTTYEQYF.

The genes are TRBV5-1 and TRBJ2-5; a weak D match, TRBD1 (6 bases). CDR3 size: 14 residues. Germline loops: CDR1 SGHRS, CDR2 YFSETQ. V lost 4 bases and J lost 4, with 14 bases in between. The CDR3 sequence: CASSPEPGVETQYF. The CDR3 DNA reads TGCGCCAGCAGCCCCGAGCCAGGGGTAGAGACCCAGTACTTC.

V gene TRBV12-3 or TRBV12-4 combines with J gene TRBJ2-7; the D is unclear. CDR3 length: 11 amino acids. V was cut by 3 bases and J by 2 bases, with 2 bases left in between. CDR3 nucleotide sequence: TGTGCCAGCAGTTTCGCCTACGAGCAGTACTTC. Its protein product is CASSFAYEQYF.

CDR3 protein: CARSNRVSEQFF. DNA for the CDR3: TGTGCCAGAAGCAACAGGGTGTCCGAGCAGTTCTTC. This chain links TRBV5-3 with TRBJ2-1, with a possible D match to TRBD1 (6 bases). TRBV5-3 is an open reading frame, and its role is uncertain. This CDR3 contains 12 residues. The V and J ends lost 4 bases and 10 bases respectively, with 12 bases between them.

This clone turned up a few times. The CDR3 region is CASSSWDSRDYGYTF. CDR3 nucleotide sequence: TGTGCCAGCAGTAGTTGGGACTCTAGGGACTATGGCTACACCTTC. The chain carries TRBV27 and TRBJ1-2; tentatively, D is TRBD1 (5 bases). V lost 5 bases and J lost 3, with 16 bases in between. Germline V gene lookup returns CDR1 MNHEY and CDR2 SMNVEV (reference sequence). This CDR3 contains 15 residues.